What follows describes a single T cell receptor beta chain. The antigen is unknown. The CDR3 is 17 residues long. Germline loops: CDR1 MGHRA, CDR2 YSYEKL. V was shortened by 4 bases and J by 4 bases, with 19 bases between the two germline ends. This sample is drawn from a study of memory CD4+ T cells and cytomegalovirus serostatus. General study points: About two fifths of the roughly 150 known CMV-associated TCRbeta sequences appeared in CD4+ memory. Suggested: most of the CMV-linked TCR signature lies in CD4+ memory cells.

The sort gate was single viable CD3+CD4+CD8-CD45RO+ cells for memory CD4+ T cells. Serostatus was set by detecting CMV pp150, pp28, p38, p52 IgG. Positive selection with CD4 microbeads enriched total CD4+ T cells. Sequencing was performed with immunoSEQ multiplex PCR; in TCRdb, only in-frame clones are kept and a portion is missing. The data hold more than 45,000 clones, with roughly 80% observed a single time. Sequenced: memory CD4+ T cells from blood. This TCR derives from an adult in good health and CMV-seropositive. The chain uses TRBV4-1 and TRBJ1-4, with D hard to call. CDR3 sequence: CASSPQERAGLNEKLFF. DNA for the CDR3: TGCGCCAGCAGCCCTCAAGAGAGGGCAGGTCTTAATGAAAAACTGTTTTTT.